This TCR beta chain was recovered during a study of cytomegalovirus exposure and HLA in healthy donors (dated by TCRdb to 2017 to 2019). A note on the overall study: An earlier analysis of approximately 640 of the donors reported 250 to 300 Gb of sequence data and about 100 million unique TCR beta sequences from roughly 180 million T cells. An early release covering about 600 HLA-typed donors comprised about 290 gigabases of sequencing data and some 79 million unique TCR sequences. Of the roughly 400 genotyped donors, approximately 81% were placed in the genetic ancestry cluster associated with self-reported Caucasian donors. The aim of the study was to test whether cataloging public T cell receptors could identify signatures of past pathogen exposure. The study profiled the T cell repertoires of under 850 subjects by immunosequencing and related them to cytomegalovirus serostatus. Besides the first cohort of roughly 640 subjects, a separate validation cohort made up of roughly 120 different subjects was used. To predict cytomegalovirus infection status, the study combined high-throughput TCR immunosequencing, statistical association of individual TCRs with disease status, and machine learning. A later analysis re-analyzed previously published TCR beta repertoires from 600 to 850 donors and added high-resolution HLA genotyping to study TCR occurrence patterns. Rather than drawing on any new phenotypic data, the later analysis identified candidate immune exposures from TCR beta sequences and the way those sequences occurred across donors. To decide whether each TCR beta V gene segment behaved as functional or pseudogenic, an earlier analysis of approximately 620 of the donors relied on high-throughput TCR beta sequencing. Donor age, sex, ethnicity and CMV serostatus were compiled together with the repertoire data. A later genetic analysis used genome-wide SNP genotypes for about three fifths of the roughly 700 donors, treating that subset as a discovery cohort. Every repertoire in the discovery cohort had been generated on one and the same sequencing platform. HLA typing included class I and class II loci at four-digit resolution. Typing coverage varied by locus: about 620-630 donors for A, B, C, DRB1 and DQB1; some 520 for DQA1; around 570 for DPA1; 450 to 480 for DPB1. Because of strong linkage in the cohort, roughly five DR-DQ haplotypes were treated as single units for association and clustering. Among 398 genotyped donors of the cohort, an average of around 250,000 unique TCR beta nucleotide sequences was sequenced per donor, of which about 18% were non-productive.

The study at large found these results: While some public TCRs were present in many individuals, most TCR sequences turned up only very rarely across donors. At a false discovery rate of 0.05, a later analysis linked around 15,000 TCR beta sequences to specific HLA alleles. A group of highly shared sequence variants was considered likely to be a technical artifact of the sequencing pipeline. When HLA alleles, especially DR and DQ, strongly co-occurred, TCR associations were difficult to assign to individual alleles. A few of the identified cytomegalovirus-associated TCR beta chains were confirmed in vitro to be specific for cytomegalovirus antigens. The presence/absence analyses assumed that sequencing depth was roughly uniform across donors, and that assumption may not be true. In a later analysis, most CMV-associated TCR beta chains were found to appear HLA-restricted, with HLA associations seemingly driven largely by CMV exposure. Linkage disequilibrium might explain the correlated functional status among segregating V segments, but an unknown experimental factor could not be excluded. Some IMGT-functional V segments, including TRBV6-2 and TRBV6-3, could not be distinguished by the 87-base-pair reads and were therefore excluded. In a later genetic analysis, a missense DCLRE1C variant was associated with V-gene and J-gene trimming of TCR beta chains, and the association was replicated in an independent cohort. Only TCR beta chains were sequenced in this cohort, and the absence of alpha or paired-chain data limited detectable features. In an earlier analysis of roughly 560 of the donors, most TCR beta V segments were observed in productive rearrangements about 90% or about 30% of the time, broadly matching IMGT annotations. Immune exposure information for the cohort was limited to CMV serostatus. Because counts were too low, around 17 rarely observed V segments, including chromosome 9 orphons, were left out of the earlier analysis of over 550 of the donors. According to a later analysis, TCR association rates differed among HLA loci, with DRB1 alleles showing the most associated TCRs and HLA-C alleles showing the fewest. In both the original and validation cohorts, the classifier was reported to diagnose cytomegalovirus status with high specificity and sensitivity. A later analysis reported that several top co-occurrence clusters appeared linked to parvovirus B19, influenza, CMV and Epstein-Barr virus. Compared with equally common non-associated chains, HLA-associated TCR beta chains in a later analysis were more clonally expanded and had lower generation probabilities. A further reported finding was that TCR beta sequences accurately predicted the HLA-A and HLA-B alleles for most subjects in the first cohort. Because HLA typing was missing for some donors at each locus, association tests included only the typed subset. It was suggested by the authors that the approach could potentially be generalized to other disease states and immunological phenotypes. The study gave a list of about 170 TCR beta chains associated with cytomegalovirus. In a later genetic analysis, fewer N-insertions in productive TCRs were reported among donors in an Asian-associated ancestry cluster than the approximately 670-donor mean.

This clone was recorded a few times. Its antigen is not yet known. No base qualities exist here, and no much larger clone lies one base off it. V is trimmed back by 7 bases and J by 2 bases, and the junction contains 12 bases that no gene match accounts for. Its CDR3 holds 17 amino acids, cysteine through phenylalanine. The sequence is cut down to CDR3 DNA, 51 bases in frame from base 1. The germline V gene provides CDR1 WSHSY and CDR2 SAAADI. In total, 500 to 700 healthy bone marrow donors made up the cohort. All cohort members were sampled while nominally healthy, although unrecorded immune exposures were likely present. The donor was CMV seronegative and was included in the group of a few hundred seronegative cohort members. Every donor gave a peripheral blood sample, and the peripheral blood mononuclear cells from that sample were used for TCR beta sequencing. The Qiagen DNeasy Blood Extraction Kit was used to extract genomic DNA from the blood cell samples.

Library construction relied on the immunoSEQ multiplex PCR assay. The multiplex PCR relied on a mix of 60 forward primers for TCR Vbeta segments and 13 reverse primers for TCR Jbeta segments. The CDR3 region of rearranged TCR beta genes was amplified from genomic DNA by a multiplex PCR assay. The amplified TCR beta libraries were sequenced on the Illumina HiSeq System as 87-base-pair reads. Regarding the original processing steps: In a later analysis, tens of millions of unique TCR beta chains were counted across the 500 to 700 repertoires, and around 11 million of these chains were shared by at least two donors. A nearest-neighbor algorithm error-corrected the raw reads and collapsed the reads into unique sequences, merging closely related sequences to remove PCR and sequencing errors. To assign V, D and J gene segments, CDR3 sequences were aligned to IMGT reference sequences. Each retained sequence needed at least a six-nucleotide match to both a V gene segment and a J gene segment. Rearrangements were called productive when the CDR3 lacked stop codons and stayed in frame with V and J; all others were non-productive. CDR3 was defined according to IMGT convention as the region running from the second conserved V-encoded cysteine to the conserved J-encoded phenylalanine. The earlier analysis of some 540 of the donors excluded any sequence lacking an unambiguous match to a single V gene segment. In an earlier analysis of approximately 590 of the donors, a V segment was called functional when productive rearrangements were above 56.7%, and segregating when the standard deviation between donors exceeded 5%. To diagnose cytomegalovirus status from the catalog of TCR beta chain sequences, a statistical classification framework was built. In a later analysis, V and J genes were assigned by comparing TCR nucleotide sequences against IMGT/GENE-DB human TR gene sequences. In a later analysis, CDR3 sequences and most-parsimonious VDJ recombination scenarios were assigned using the TCRdist pipeline. In a later analysis, each TCR beta chain was defined by its CDR3 amino acid sequence together with its V-gene family, and reads lacking a unique V-gene family were excluded. As a way to deal with suspected cross-contamination and a sequencing artifact, a later analysis dropped hundreds of nucleotide sequences that were highly shared and had low generation probability. In a later analysis, a clonal expansion index for each public chain was calculated from normalized within-repertoire ranks of inferred template counts. A later analysis computed generation probabilities with a VDJ recombination model fitted to out-of-frame rearrangements, and checked the results against IGoR. In a later analysis, TCR-TCR, TCR-HLA and TCR-CMV co-occurrence was scored with hypergeometric tests, and a repertoire-size bias correction was applied to TCR pairs. To estimate false discovery rates, a later analysis permuted the HLA or CMV assignments 20 times. In a later analysis, co-occurring TCRs were grouped using DBSCAN, and TCRdist sequence similarity was added for clustering within HLA-allele-positive subsets. Co-occurrence clustering excluded repertoires with fewer than 30,000 or more than 120,000 public chains, plus five with anomalous nucleotide sharing. This immuneACCESS table, as held by TCRdb, lists in-frame sequences with V and J called but not all clones. Of the missing ones, under half trace to an unresolved V gene in checked studies; the others have no known cause. The V and J calls and clone size were taken over from that table, and D and trimming were inferred from the DNA. The sample yields 250,000 to 350,000 clones; 80% were counted once. The top ten constitute roughly 0.3% of the sample.

The receptor's source is a girl under 10 years old in good health and CMV-seronegative. The sequence links TRBV10-2 to TRBJ2-7; 12 bases in the middle match TRBD2. The material sequenced was PBMCs. The CDR3 in this case is CASTGLAGRKPPYEQYF. Here is the DNA: TGCGCCAGCACTGGACTAGCGGGACGAAAGCCCCCCTACGAGCAGTACTTC.